This record looks at one T cell receptor (beta chain) sequence and its context. Its antigen is still unknown. These data come from a study of cytomegalovirus exposure and HLA in healthy donors. Study-wide background: T cells numbering about 179 million yielded 90 million to 140 million unique TCR beta sequences in an earlier analysis. Whole-study findings and limits: One variant, a missense change in DCLRE1C, was linked in a later analysis to TCR beta V- and J-gene trimming.

This CDR3 region has 14 residues. Looked up from germline, CDR1 is SGHNT and CDR2 is YYREEE (reference sequence). Use of 60 Vbeta and 13 Jbeta primers characterized the PCR. Generated by immunoSEQ multiplex PCR, the TCRdb table keeps only in-frame clones and is missing some. Here the sample spans nearly 300,000 clones, about nine tenths being singletons. The TCR comes from a man aged 40-49 years in good health and CMV-seropositive. Sequencing was carried out using PBMCs. V usage is TRBV5-4 and J usage is TRBJ2-5; TRBD1 matches 7 bases. The J call may be wrong; the DNA end is better matched by TRBJ2-7. The CDR3 protein is CASSWGRGTYEQYF. The CDR3 coding sequence is TGTGCCAGCAGCTGGGGCAGGGGGACCTACGAGCAGTACTTC.